These T cell receptor beta chains were read from a single sample in a study of cytomegalovirus exposure and HLA in healthy donors. Sequencing was performed with immunoSEQ multiplex PCR; in TCRdb, only in-frame clones are kept and a portion is missing. The profile shows about 98,000 clones, about 81% of them singletons. Sequenced: PBMCs. The origin of the receptors is a man aged 35 to 55 in good health and CMV-seronegative. CDR3s include the opening cysteine and the closing phenylalanine or tryptophan. A D gene is named only where the DNA matches it firmly. Clone size is shown for a subset of rows, as once, few, many or a class of expanded clone.

CDR3 protein	CDR3 DNA	J gene	clone size	CDR3 length	V gene	D gene
CSSSRRDREFYGYTF	TGTTCCAGCAGCCGCCGAGACAGGGAATTTTATGGCTACACCTTC	TRBJ1-2	.	15	TRBV7-9	TRBD1
CSVSPPGGTYNEQFF	TGCAGCGTTTCCCCGCCAGGGGGCACCTACAATGAGCAGTTCTTC	TRBJ2-1	.	15	TRBV29-1	TRBD1
CASSYSGRETQYF	TGTGCCAGCAGTTACTCGGGGCGAGAGACCCAGTACTTC	TRBJ2-5	once	13	TRBV6-5	.
CASSETGNPYEQYF	TGTGCCAGCTCAGAGACAGGGAATCCCTACGAGCAGTACTTC	TRBJ2-7	.	14	TRBV18	TRBD1
CASSLVVQVRGIDYEQYF	TGTGCCAGCAGCTTAGTAGTCCAGGTACGAGGTATAGACTACGAGCAGTACTTC	TRBJ2-7	.	18	TRBV11-2	.
CAWRGGQFF	TGTGCCTGGAGGGGGGGGCAGTTCTTC	TRBJ2-1	.	9	TRBV30	.
CASSFGTSGDTQYF	TGTGCCAGCAGCTTCGGGACTAGCGGCGATACGCAGTATTTT	TRBJ2-3	.	14	TRBV7-7	TRBD2
CAISGRQGPYEQHF	TGTGCCATCAGCGGAAGACAGGGACCCTACGAGCAGCACTTC	TRBJ2-7	.	14	TRBV10-3	TRBD1
CASSQEEIWNTIYF	TGCGCCAGCAGCCAAGAGGAGATTTGGAACACCATATATTTT	TRBJ1-3	.	14	TRBV4-1	.
CASSPRGSGGQKGNEQFF	TGTGCCAGCTCACCCCGGGGTAGCGGGGGGCAAAAAGGTAATGAGCAGTTCTTC	TRBJ2-1	.	18	TRBV18	TRBD2
CASSLAATSGGGEQFF	TGTGCCAGCAGCTTAGCGGCGACTAGCGGGGGAGGGGAGCAGTTCTTC	TRBJ2-1	.	16	TRBV7-2	TRBD2
CASSFGQVQETQYF	TGTGCCAGCAGCTTCGGACAGGTCCAAGAGACCCAGTACTTC	TRBJ2-5	.	14	TRBV5-4	TRBD1
CASSSGTTKERGNTIYF	TGTGCCAGCTCATCGGGTACGACCAAAGAGAGAGGAAACACCATATATTTT	TRBJ1-3	.	17	TRBV18	.
CASRRTGDRPEAFF	TGTGCCAGCAGAAGGACAGGGGATCGCCCTGAAGCTTTCTTT	TRBJ1-1	.	14	TRBV27	TRBD1
CAISAGGAKTEAFF	TGTGCCATCAGTGCGGGGGGCGCGAAAACTGAAGCTTTCTTT	TRBJ1-1	.	14	TRBV10-3	.
CASSLGRTGDGVDGYTF	TGTGCCAGCAGCTTAGGGAGGACAGGGGATGGTGTGGACGGCTACACCTTC	TRBJ1-2	.	17	TRBV11-2	TRBD1
CASSRDAGAGTEAFF	TGCGCCAGCAGCCGAGATGCGGGGGCTGGTACTGAAGCTTTCTTT	TRBJ1-1	.	15	TRBV4-1	.
CASSGTVGVLTEAFF	TGTGCCAGCAGTGGGACAGTAGGGGTTCTCACTGAAGCTTTCTTT	TRBJ1-1	.	15	TRBV6-1	.
CASSRQGATEAFF	TGTGCCAGTAGCAGACAGGGGGCCACTGAAGCTTTCTTT	TRBJ1-1	.	13	TRBV19	TRBD1
CASSVGGLTNQPQHF	TGTGCCAGCAGCGTAGGAGGGCTCACCAATCAGCCCCAGCATTTT	TRBJ1-5	.	15	TRBV9	.
CASSLGQNEPQHF	TGTGCCAGCAGCCTGGGACAGAATGAGCCCCAGCATTTT	TRBJ1-5	.	13	TRBV11-2	TRBD1
CASSSVGSSNQPQHF	TGTGCCAGCAGTTCGGTGGGGAGTAGCAATCAGCCCCAGCATTTT	TRBJ1-5	once	15	TRBV2	.
CASSIFGRGSNQPQHF	TGTGCCAGTAGTATTTTCGGCAGGGGGAGCAATCAGCCCCAGCATTTT	TRBJ1-5	few	16	TRBV19	TRBD1
CASTNNTGGWALNYGYTF	TGTGCCAGCACCAACAATACAGGGGGATGGGCGCTTAACTATGGCTACACCTTC	TRBJ1-2	.	18	TRBV2	TRBD1